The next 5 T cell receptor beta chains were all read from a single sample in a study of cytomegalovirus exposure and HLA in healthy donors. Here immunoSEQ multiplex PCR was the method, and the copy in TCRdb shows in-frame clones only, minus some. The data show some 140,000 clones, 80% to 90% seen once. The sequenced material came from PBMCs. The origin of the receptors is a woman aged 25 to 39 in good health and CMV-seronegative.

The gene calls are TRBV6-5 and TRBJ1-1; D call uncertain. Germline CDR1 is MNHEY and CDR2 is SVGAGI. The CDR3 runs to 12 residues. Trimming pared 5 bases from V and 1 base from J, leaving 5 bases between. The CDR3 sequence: CASSRSNTEAFF. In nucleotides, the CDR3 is TGTGCCAGCAGTCGTTCGAACACTGAAGCTTTCTTT.

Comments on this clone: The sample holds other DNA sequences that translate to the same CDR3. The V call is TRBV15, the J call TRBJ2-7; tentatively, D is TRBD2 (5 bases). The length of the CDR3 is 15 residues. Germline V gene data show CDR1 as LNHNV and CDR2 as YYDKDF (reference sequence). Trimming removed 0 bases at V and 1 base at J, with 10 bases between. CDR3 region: CATSRDRGSSYEQYF. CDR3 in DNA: TGTGCCACCAGCAGAGATCGGGGTTCATCCTACGAGCAGTACTTC.

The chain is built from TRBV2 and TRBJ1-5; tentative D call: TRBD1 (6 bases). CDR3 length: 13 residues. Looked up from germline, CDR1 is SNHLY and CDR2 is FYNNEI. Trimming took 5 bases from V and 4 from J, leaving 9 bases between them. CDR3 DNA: TGTGCCAGCAGTAAACAGGGAAATCAGCCCCAGCATTTT. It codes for CASSKQGNQPQHF.

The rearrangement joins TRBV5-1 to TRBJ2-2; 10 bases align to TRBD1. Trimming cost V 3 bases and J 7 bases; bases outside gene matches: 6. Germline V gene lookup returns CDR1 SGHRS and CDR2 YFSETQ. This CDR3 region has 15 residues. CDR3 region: CASSYGTGVDGELFF. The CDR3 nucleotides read TGCGCCAGCAGCTACGGGACAGGGGTGGACGGGGAGCTGTTTTTT.

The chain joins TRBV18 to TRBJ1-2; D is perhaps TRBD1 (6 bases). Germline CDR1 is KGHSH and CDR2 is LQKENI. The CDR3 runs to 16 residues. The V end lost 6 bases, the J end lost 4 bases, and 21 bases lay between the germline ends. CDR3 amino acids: CASSLYSGTRAYGYTF. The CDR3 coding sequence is TGTGCCAGCTCGCTTTATTCCGGGACAAGGGCCTATGGCTACACCTTC.